Sequencing of this TCR beta chain was carried out in a study of fetal regulatory T cell absence and autoimmunity. Study information: Without clinical diabetes, IPEX patients showed exocrine pancreas autoimmunity. Study results and limitations: Compared with cord blood, pancreas showed oligoclonal TCR enrichment, some clones over 80-fold.

As for this clone: What it binds is unknown.

Sequencing used immunoSEQ multiplex PCR; TCRdb keeps in-frame clones, though not all of them. Altogether 95,000 to 100,000 clones are present, more than 70% being singletons, with the ten largest covering roughly 2%. Germline V gives CDR1 MDHEN, CDR2 SYDVKM. J lost 4 bases, V lost 5 bases, and 2 bases had no gene match. This CDR3 contains 14 residues. Sequencing was carried out using pancreas tissue. This clonotype was sampled from a male donor with IPEX syndrome. The V call is TRBV28, the J call TRBJ1-3, with 10 positions matching TRBD1. CDR3 DNA sequence: TGTGCCAGCAGTCGGGACAGGGGAGGAAACACCATATATTTT. Its translation is CASSRDRGGNTIYF.